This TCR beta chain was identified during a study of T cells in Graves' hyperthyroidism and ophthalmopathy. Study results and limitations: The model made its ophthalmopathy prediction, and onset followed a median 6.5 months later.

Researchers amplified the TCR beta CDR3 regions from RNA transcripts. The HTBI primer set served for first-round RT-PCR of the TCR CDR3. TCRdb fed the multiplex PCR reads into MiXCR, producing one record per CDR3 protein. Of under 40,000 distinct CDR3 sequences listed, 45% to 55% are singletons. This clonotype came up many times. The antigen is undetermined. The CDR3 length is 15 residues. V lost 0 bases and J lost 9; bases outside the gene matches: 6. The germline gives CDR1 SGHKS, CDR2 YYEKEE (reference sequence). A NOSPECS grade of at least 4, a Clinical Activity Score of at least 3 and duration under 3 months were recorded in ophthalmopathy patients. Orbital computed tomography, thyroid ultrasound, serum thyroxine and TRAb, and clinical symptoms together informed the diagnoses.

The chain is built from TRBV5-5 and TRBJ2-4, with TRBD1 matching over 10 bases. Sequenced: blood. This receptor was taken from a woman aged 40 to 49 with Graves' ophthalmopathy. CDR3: CASSLVGTGDFIQYF. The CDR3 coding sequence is TGTGCCAGCAGCTTGGTAGGGACAGGGGATTTCATTCAGTACTTC. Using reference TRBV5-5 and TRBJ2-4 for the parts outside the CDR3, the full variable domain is DAGVTQSPTHLIKTRGQQVTLRCSPISGHKSVSWYQQVLGQGPQFIFQYYEKEERGRGNFPDRFSARQFPNYSSELNVNALLLGDSALYLCASSLVGTGDFIQYFGAGTRLSVL.